This TCR beta chain was found in a study of blood T cell repertoires in COVID-19. Study at large: COVID-19 samples collected from the United States, Italy and Spain covered acute and convalescent phases. The analysed material was cDNA or gDNA that came from T cells, B-cell-depleted T cells, or PBMCs.

Germline CDR1 is MNHEY and CDR2 is SMNVEV (reference sequence). The CDR3 loop spans 16 amino acids. The V segment lost 0 bases and the J segment 6 bases; nucleotides outside the gene matches: 6. Per the original data handling: Reference gene primers were amplified, and this amplification served to estimate nucleated cell counts. Profiled with immunoSEQ multiplex PCR; TCRdb holds only in-frame clones, not every one. V, J and clone size derive from that table, while D and trimming were established from the DNA sequence. The sample consists of some 230,000 clones, around 80% of them appearing once. The rearrangement links TRBV27 to TRBJ1-5; 9 nucleotides align to TRBD1. The receptor comes from a woman aged 60-75 years who had recovered from COVID-19. Sample: peripheral blood. The CDR3 DNA is TGTGCCAGCAGTTTATCTAGGGGACAGGGAACTCAGCCCCAGCATTTT. This translates into CASSLSRGQGTQPQHF.